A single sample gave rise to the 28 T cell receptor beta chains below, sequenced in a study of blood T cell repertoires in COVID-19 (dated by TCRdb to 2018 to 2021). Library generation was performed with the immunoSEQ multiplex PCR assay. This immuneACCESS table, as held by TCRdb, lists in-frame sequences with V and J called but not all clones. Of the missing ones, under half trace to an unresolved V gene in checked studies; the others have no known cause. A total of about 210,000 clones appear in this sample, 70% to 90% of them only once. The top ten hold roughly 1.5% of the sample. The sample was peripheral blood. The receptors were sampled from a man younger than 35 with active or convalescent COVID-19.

The CDR3 spells CASMVAGVRTGELFF. The CDR3 nucleotides are TGTGCCAGTATGGTGGCAGGGGTTCGGACCGGGGAGCTGTTTTTT. The V call is TRBV19, the J call TRBJ2-2; possible D gene TRBD1, 6 bases. The CDR3 has 15 amino acids. The V end lost 7 bases, the J end lost 5 bases, and 17 bases lay between the germline ends. Germline lookup yields CDR1 LNHDA and CDR2 SQIVND (reference sequence).

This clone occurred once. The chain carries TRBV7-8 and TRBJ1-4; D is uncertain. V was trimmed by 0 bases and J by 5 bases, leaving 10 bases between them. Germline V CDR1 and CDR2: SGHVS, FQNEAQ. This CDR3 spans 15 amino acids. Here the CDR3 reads CASSLAWRENEKLFF. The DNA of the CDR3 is TGTGCCAGCAGCTTAGCTTGGCGGGAAAATGAAAAACTGTTTTTT.

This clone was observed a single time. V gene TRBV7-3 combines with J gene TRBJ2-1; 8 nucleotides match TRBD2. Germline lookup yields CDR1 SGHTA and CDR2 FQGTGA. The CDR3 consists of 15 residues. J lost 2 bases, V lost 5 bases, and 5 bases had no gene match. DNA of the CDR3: TGTGCCAGCAGCCCGAGACTAGCGCCCTACAATGAGCAGTTCTTC. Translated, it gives CASSPRLAPYNEQFF.

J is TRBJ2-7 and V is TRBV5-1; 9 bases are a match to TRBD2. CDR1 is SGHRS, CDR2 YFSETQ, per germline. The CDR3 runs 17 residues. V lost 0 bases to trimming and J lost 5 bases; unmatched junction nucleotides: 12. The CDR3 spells CASSLAVGSGSIDEQYF. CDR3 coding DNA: TGCGCCAGCAGCTTGGCCGTTGGTAGCGGGAGTATCGACGAGCAGTACTTC. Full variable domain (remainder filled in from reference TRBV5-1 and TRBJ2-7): KAGVTQTPRYLIKTRGQQVTLSCSPISGHRSVSWYQQTPGQGLQFLFEYFSETQRNKGNFPGRFSGRQFSNSRSEMNVSTLELGDSALYLCASSLAVGSGSIDEQYFGPGTRLTVT.

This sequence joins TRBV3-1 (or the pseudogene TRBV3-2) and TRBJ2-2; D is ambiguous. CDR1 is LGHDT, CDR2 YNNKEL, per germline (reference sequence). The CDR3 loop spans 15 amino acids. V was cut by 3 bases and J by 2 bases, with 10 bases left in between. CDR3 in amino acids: CASSHRNGNTGELFF. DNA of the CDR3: TGTGCCAGCAGCCACAGGAACGGAAACACCGGGGAGCTGTTTTTT.

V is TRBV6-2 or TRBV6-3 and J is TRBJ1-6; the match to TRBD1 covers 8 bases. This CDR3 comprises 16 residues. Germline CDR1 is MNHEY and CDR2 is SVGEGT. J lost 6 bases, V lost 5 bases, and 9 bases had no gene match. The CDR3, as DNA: TGTGCCAGCAGTCTTCAGTCGGACAGGGTTAATTCACCCCTCCACTTT. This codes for CASSLQSDRVNSPLHF.

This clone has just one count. For the CDR3, the DNA is TGTGCCAGCAGCTCGTACAGGGGGGGGGATGAGCAGTTCTTC. Translating it yields CASSSYRGGDEQFF. The rearrangement links TRBV5-4 to TRBJ2-1; the D gene is possibly TRBD1 (8 bases). Germline V gene sequence: CDR1 SGHNT, CDR2 YYREEE (reference sequence). This CDR3 has 14 residues. V was trimmed by 3 bases and J by 8 bases, leaving 15 bases between them.

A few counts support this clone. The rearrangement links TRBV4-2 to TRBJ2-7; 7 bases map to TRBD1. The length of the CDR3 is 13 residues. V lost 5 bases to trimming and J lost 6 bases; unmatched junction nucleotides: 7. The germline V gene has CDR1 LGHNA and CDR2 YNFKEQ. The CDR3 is CASSDRQGSEQYF. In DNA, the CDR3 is TGTGCCAGCAGCGACCGACAGGGAAGCGAGCAGTACTTC.

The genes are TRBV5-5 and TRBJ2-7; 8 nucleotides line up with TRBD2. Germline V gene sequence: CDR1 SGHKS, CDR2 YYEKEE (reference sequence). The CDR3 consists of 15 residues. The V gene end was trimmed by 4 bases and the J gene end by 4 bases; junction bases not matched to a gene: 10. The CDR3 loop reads CASSDLAGGRYEQYF. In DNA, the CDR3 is TGTGCCAGCAGCGACCTAGCGGGTGGCCGGTACGAGCAGTACTTC.

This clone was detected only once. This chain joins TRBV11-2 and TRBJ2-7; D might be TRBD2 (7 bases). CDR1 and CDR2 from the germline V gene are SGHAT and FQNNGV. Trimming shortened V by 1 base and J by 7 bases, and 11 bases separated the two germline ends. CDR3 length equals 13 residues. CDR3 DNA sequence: TGTGCCAGCAGCTTAGTGGCGGGGGCTGAGCAGTACTTC. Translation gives CASSLVAGAEQYF.

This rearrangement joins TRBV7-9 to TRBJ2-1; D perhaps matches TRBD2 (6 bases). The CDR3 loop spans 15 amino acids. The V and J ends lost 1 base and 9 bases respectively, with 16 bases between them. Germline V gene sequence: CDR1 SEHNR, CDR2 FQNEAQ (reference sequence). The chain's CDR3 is CASSLVGGDLSEQFF. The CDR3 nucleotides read TGTGCCAGCAGCTTAGTCGGCGGGGACCTTAGTGAGCAGTTCTTC.

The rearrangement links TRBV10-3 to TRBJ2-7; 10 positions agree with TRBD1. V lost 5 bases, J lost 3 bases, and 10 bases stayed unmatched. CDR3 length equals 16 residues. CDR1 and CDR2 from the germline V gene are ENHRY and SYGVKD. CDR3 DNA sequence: TGTGCCATCAGTCCCTTAGGGGGACAGGGGAACTACGAGCAGTACTTC. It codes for CAISPLGGQGNYEQYF.

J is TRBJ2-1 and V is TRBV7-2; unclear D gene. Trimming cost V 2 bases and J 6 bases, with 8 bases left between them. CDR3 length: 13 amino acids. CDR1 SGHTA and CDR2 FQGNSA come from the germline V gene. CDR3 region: CASSLMVRNEQFF. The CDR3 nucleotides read TGTGCCAGCAGCTTAATGGTGCGCAATGAGCAGTTCTTC.

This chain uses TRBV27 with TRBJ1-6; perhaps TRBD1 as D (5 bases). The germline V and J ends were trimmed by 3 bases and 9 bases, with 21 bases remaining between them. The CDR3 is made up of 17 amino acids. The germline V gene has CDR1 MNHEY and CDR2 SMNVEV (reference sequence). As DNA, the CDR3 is TGTGCCAGCAGTTTTAGGGCCACAGGATTCGGTAGTTCACCCCTCCACTTT. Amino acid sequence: CASSFRATGFGSSPLHF.

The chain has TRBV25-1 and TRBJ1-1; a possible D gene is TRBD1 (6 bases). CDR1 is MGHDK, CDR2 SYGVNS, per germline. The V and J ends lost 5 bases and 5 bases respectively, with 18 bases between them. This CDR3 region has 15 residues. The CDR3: CASSNGRGRGTEAFF. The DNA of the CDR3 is TGTGCCAGCAGTAACGGACGGGGGCGGGGGACTGAAGCTTTCTTT.

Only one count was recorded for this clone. CDR3 nucleotides: TGCGCCAGCAGCTTGGACTTAGGGACAGGGATTACCTACGAGCAGTACTTC. Translation gives CASSLDLGTGITYEQYF. The chain uses TRBV5-1 and TRBJ2-7; TRBD1 matches 9 bases. This CDR3 is built from 17 residues. The junction had 9 bases not matched to a gene; V was cut back by 0 bases and J by 2 bases. Germline V CDR1 and CDR2: SGHRS, YFSETQ.

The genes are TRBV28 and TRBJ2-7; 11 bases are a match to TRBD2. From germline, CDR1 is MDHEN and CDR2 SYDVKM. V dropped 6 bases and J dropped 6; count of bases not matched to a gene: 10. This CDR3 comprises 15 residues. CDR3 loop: CASSLRLAGSSEQYF. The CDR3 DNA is TGTGCCAGCAGCCTAAGACTAGCGGGAAGCAGCGAGCAGTACTTC.

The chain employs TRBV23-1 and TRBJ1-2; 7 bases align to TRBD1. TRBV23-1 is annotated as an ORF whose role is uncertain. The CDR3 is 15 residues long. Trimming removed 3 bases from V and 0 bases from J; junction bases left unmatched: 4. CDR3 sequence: CASSHTGQTNYGYTF. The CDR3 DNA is TGCGCCAGCAGTCATACGGGACAGACTAACTATGGCTACACCTTC.

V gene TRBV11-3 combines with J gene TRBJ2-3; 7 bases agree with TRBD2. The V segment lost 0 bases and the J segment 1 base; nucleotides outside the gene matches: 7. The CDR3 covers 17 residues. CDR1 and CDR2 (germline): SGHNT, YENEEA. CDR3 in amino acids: CASSLDPPGRGTDTQYF. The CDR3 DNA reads TGTGCCAGCAGCTTAGATCCCCCGGGGAGGGGCACAGATACGCAGTATTTT.

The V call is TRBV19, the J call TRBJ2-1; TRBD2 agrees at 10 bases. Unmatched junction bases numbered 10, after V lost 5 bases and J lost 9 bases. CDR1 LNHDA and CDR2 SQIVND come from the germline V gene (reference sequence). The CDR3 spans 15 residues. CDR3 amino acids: CASSPRSSGRAEQFF. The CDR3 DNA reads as TGTGCCAGTAGTCCTCGGTCTAGCGGGAGAGCTGAGCAGTTCTTC.

The CDR3 nucleotides are TGTGCCACACAGAGCCCAGGGGTGATCGTGGACTACGAGCAGTACTTC. This translates into CATQSPGVIVDYEQYF. The chain has TRBV28 and TRBJ2-7, with D tentatively TRBD1 (6 bases). CDR3 length: 16 residues. V was trimmed by 10 bases and J by 3 bases, leaving 25 bases between them. The germline gives CDR1 MDHEN, CDR2 SYDVKM.

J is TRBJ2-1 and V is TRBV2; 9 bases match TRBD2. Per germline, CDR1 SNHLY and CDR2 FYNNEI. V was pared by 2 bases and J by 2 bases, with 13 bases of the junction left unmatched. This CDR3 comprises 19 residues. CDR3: CASSELTPIAGDPYNEQFF. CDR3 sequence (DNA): TGTGCCAGCAGTGAACTCACGCCGATAGCGGGAGATCCCTACAATGAGCAGTTCTTC.

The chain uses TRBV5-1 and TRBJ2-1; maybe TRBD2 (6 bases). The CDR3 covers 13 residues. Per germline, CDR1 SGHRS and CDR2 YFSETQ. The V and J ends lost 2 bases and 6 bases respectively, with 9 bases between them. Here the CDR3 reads CASSFALANEQFF. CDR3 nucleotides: TGCGCCAGCAGCTTTGCACTAGCCAATGAGCAGTTCTTC.

The CDR3: CAWTGVNSPLHF. The CDR3 coding sequence is TGTGCCTGGACAGGGGTAAACTCACCCCTCCACTTT. V gene TRBV30 combines with J gene TRBJ1-6; possibly TRBD1 for D (6 bases). The CDR3 has 12 residues. Germline V gene data show CDR1 as GTSNPN and CDR2 as SVGIG (reference sequence). Trimming shortened V by 4 bases and J by 10 bases, and 11 bases separated the two germline ends.

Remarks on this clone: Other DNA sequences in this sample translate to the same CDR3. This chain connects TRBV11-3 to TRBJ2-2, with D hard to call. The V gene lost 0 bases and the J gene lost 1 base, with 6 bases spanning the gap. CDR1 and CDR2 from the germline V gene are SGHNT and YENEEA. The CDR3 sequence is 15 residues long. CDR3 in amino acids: CASSLEAGNTGELFF. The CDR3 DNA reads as TGTGCCAGCAGCTTAGAAGCCGGGAACACCGGGGAGCTGTTTTTT.

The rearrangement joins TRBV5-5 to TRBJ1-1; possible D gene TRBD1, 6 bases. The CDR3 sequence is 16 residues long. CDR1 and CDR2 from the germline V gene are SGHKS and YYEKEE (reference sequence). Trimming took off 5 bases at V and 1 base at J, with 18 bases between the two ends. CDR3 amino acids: CASRPYEGQGNTEAFF. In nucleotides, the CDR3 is TGTGCCAGCAGACCTTATGAGGGACAAGGGAACACTGAAGCTTTCTTT.

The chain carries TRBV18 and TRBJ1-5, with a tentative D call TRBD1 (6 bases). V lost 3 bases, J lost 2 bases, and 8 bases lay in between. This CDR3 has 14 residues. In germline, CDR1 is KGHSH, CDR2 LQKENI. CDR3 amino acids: CASSPRGGNQPQHF. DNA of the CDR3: TGTGCCAGCTCACCCAGGGGCGGCAATCAGCCCCAGCATTTT.

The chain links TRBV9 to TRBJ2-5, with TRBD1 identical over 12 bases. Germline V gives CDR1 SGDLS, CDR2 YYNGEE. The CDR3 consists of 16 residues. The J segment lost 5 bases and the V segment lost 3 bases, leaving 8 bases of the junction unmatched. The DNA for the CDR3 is TGTGCCAGCAGCGGCACCGGGACAGGGGGCGGCGAGACCCAGTACTTC. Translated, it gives CASSGTGTGGGETQYF.